This T cell receptor beta chain was identified in a study of CD8+ T cells in alopecia areata. At the level of the study: Patients received oral tofacitinib, 5 to 10 mg twice daily, for moderate-to-severe alopecia areata.

Germline assignment: CDR1 SNHLY and CDR2 FYNNEI. Trimming stripped 6 bases from V and 0 bases from J, with 9 bases between. This CDR3 comprises 13 residues. Sequencing relied on a cDNA template that was reverse transcribed from extracted RNA. Profiling relied on immunoSEQ multiplex PCR, and the TCRdb table lists in-frame clones only, not all of them. The table shows some 150,000 clones, with 86% occurring only once. Study-level points and caveats: It was lesional scalp, especially alopecia totalis/universalis, that showed higher clonality than normal scalp. Between patients, shared TCR sequences were less clear than in mice. This was possibly due in part to HLA diversity in the patient population.

As for this clone: Antigen unknown.

Treatment of the sample: oral pan-JAK inhibitor, 5-10 mg twice daily. As part of sample collection, lesional scalp punch biopsies and peripheral blood were taken from alopecia areata patients. The input for sequencing was CD8+ T cells sorted from blood, taken at week 4, from a patient treated with tofacitinib. The receptor comes from a human donor with alopecia areata. The chain uses TRBV2 and TRBJ2-7, with TRBD1 as a possible D gene (6 bases). Here the CDR3 reads CASRETGSYEQYF. The CDR3 nucleotides read TGTGCCAGCAGGGAGACAGGCTCCTACGAGCAGTACTTC.